This TCR beta chain was documented in a study of blood T cell repertoires in COVID-19. Germline V gene sequence: CDR1 LNHDA, CDR2 SQIVND (reference sequence). V lost 1 base and J lost 4, with 14 bases in between. There are 16 residues in the CDR3. In the authors' methods: Amplified reference gene primers provided the basis for estimating nucleated cell counts. Generated by immunoSEQ multiplex PCR, the TCRdb table keeps only in-frame clones and is missing some. That table furnishes V, J and clone size, whereas the DNA furnished D and trimming. Altogether about 460,000 clones are present, approximately 90% being singletons, with the ten largest covering approximately 8%.

The TCR was taken from a woman aged 55-69 years who had recovered from COVID-19. Sequenced input: PBMCs or T cells enriched from blood (not recorded which). The gene calls are TRBV19 and TRBJ2-1; unclear D gene. The chain's CDR3 is CASSIVHGPKYNEQFF. In nucleotides, the CDR3 is TGTGCCAGTAGTATAGTCCACGGTCCAAAGTACAATGAGCAGTTCTTC.